A single T cell receptor beta chain is shown here with its context. TCRdb re-called the RT-PCR reads through MiXCR, storing one row per CDR3 protein. This table holds about 540,000 distinct CDR3 sequences, roughly 23% found once. J gave up 3 bases and V 0 bases, and 10 bases lay outside the gene matches. Germline CDR1 reads SNHLY; CDR2 reads FYNNEI. This CDR3 is built from 17 residues. This entry is derived from a study of response to subunit inactivated influenza vaccine. These data also featured in a second study, about T cells expressing NK-cell markers. This second study notes: Beta-chain TCR cDNA was generated via 5'RACE template switching with UMIs. Eight donors were sequenced, of whom seven were HCMV-seropositive, while the remaining one was HCMV-seronegative.

The TCR was taken from a man aged 45-65 years who received an inactivated influenza vaccine. The genes are TRBV2 and TRBJ2-5; 7 bases are shared with TRBD2. This sample comprised CD4+ T cells sorted from PBMCs, obtained 12 days after vaccination. The CDR3 region is CASSEAWDYHEKETQYF. DNA of the CDR3: TGTGCCAGCAGTGAAGCCTGGGACTACCACGAAAAAGAGACCCAGTACTTC. Full variable domain (remainder filled in from reference TRBV2 and TRBJ2-5): EPEVTQTPSHQVTQMGQEVILRCVPISNHLYFYWYRQILGQKVEFLVSFYNNEISEKSEIFDDQFSVERPDGSNFTLKIRSTKLEDSAMYFCASSEAWDYHEKETQYFGPGTRLLVL.